This T cell receptor (beta chain) was sequenced in a study of shared clonotypes between healthy human individuals. Every subset's genomic DNA went evenly onto several immunoSEQ plates. Assay used: immunoSEQ multiplex PCR; TCRdb lists only in-frame clones, some missing. This table has 2,500,000 or so clones, around 90% appearing once. After removal of 0 bases from V and 0 bases from J, the junction contained 8 bases not matched to a gene. There are 19 residues in the CDR3. Looked up from germline, CDR1 is LGHNA and CDR2 is YNFKEQ. Only one count was recorded for this clone. Sequenced sample: naive CD4+ T cells from PBMCs. Described subset: CD45RA+ positively selected. The V gene is TRBV4-2, the J gene TRBJ2-6, with 7 bases lining up with TRBD2. This TCR derives from a man aged 18-30 years in good health. Some clones in this sample may be carry-over from other donors' samples. The CDR3 bases are TGTGCCAGCAGCCAAGAAGCGGTAGCGGGCAACTCTGGGGCCAACGTCCTGACTTTC. This encodes CASSQEAVAGNSGANVLTF.